The clone carrying this TCR beta chain has just a few counts. This sample was included in a study of beta chain features in type 1 diabetes. The CDR3 extends over 15 amino acids. V shed 2 bases and J shed 0 bases, with 11 bases lying between them. Germline CDR1 is SGHTA and CDR2 is FQGNSA. Expressed TCRB transcripts got sequenced, as all isolated RNA was reverse transcribed. The assay was immunoSEQ multiplex PCR, and TCRdb's table has in-frame clones only and misses some. The sample lists under 300,000 clones, 25% to 35% occurring once. J is TRBJ2-7 and V is TRBV7-2; D unclear. Sequencing input: central memory CD4+ T cells from blood. This clonotype was obtained from a man aged 30 to 45 in good health. CDR3 sequence: CASSLFGLSSYEQYF. Written as DNA, the CDR3 is TGTGCCAGCAGCTTATTCGGGCTGAGCTCCTACGAGCAGTACTTC.